Listed below are T cell receptor beta chains from one sample, sequenced in a study of neurological immune-mediated disorders. TCRdb itself ran the 5' RACE reads through MiXCR, one entry per CDR3 protein. The table includes under 50,000 distinct CDR3 sequences, about 12% detected once. The sample taken for sequencing was PBMCs. Every receptor here comes from a male donor with HTLV-1-associated myelopathy (HAM/TSP). Each CDR3 is given with its conserved first and last residue. Fields, in order: clone size, D gene, J gene, V gene, CDR3 DNA, CDR3 protein. A D gene is named only where the DNA matches it firmly. Rows may omit the clone size; those that give it use once, few, many or a size class.

>-|-|TRBJ2-7|TRBV5-1
TGCGCCAGCAGCTTGACCGGGAACGAGCAGTACTTC
CASSLTGNEQYF
>many|-|TRBJ2-7|TRBV28
TGTGCCAGCAGTTTACGGAGGGCCAGCCCTCCCTACGAGCAGTACTTC
CASSLRRASPPYEQYF
>many|TRBD1|TRBJ1-4|TRBV5-6
TGTGCCAGCAGCTTGTGGACAGGGGGTTCTGAAAAACTGTTTTTT
CASSLWTGGSEKLFF
>many|-|TRBJ2-7|TRBV20-1
TGCAGTGCTAGTCAGAGTGGATACGAGCAGTACTTC
CSASQSGYEQYF
>many|-|TRBJ2-5|TRBV12-3/TRBV12-4
TGTGCCAGCAGTTCCCAACTAGGGGGGGAGACCCAGTACTTC
CASSSQLGGETQYF
>-|-|TRBJ2-3|TRBV5-5
TGTGCCAGCAGCCCCCATGGAGGGGGAACTAGCACAGATACGCAGTATTTT
CASSPHGGGTSTDTQYF
>many|-|TRBJ2-3|TRBV20-1
TGCAGTGCCCCGAACAGGGACCGAGAAGATACGCAGTATTTT
CSAPNRDREDTQYF
>many|TRBD1|TRBJ2-1|TRBV20-1
TGCAGTGCTAGATCGACAGGGGGCTTAGCTGAGCAGTTCTTC
CSARSTGGLAEQFF
>many|TRBD1|TRBJ1-5|TRBV29-1
TGCAGCGTTGCGCAGGGGGTTGGCAATCAGCCCCAGCATTTT
CSVAQGVGNQPQHF
>medium-sized|TRBD1|TRBJ2-3|TRBV5-5
TGTGCCAGCAGGACAGGGGAGGAAGATACGCAGTATTTT
CASRTGEEDTQYF
>many|-|TRBJ2-7|TRBV9
TGTGCCAGCAGCCGCGACCACGGGGCCTACGAGCAGTACTTC
CASSRDHGAYEQYF
>many|TRBD1|TRBJ2-2|TRBV6-2/TRBV6-3
TGTGCCAGCAGTTACTCGAGGGACAGGGAGGCCGGGGAGCTGTTTTTT
CASSYSRDREAGELFF
>many|-|TRBJ1-5|TRBV7-9
TGTGCCAGCAGCTTAGGGGCTCAGCCCCAGCATTTT
CASSLGAQPQHF
>many|-|TRBJ1-2|TRBV5-1
TGCGCCAGCAGCCCCATGAGTGGTCCTAACTATGGCTACACCTTC
CASSPMSGPNYGYTF
>-|TRBD1|TRBJ1-4|TRBV12-3/TRBV12-4
TGTGCCAGCACCCCAAACGTGGACAGGGTGGAGGAAAAACTGTTTTTT
CASTPNVDRVEEKLFF
>many|TRBD1|TRBJ1-1|TRBV29-1
TGCAGCGTTGACGTCGACAGGGGCTCCACTGAAGCTTTCTTT
CSVDVDRGSTEAFF
>few|TRBD1|TRBJ2-7|TRBV20-1
TGCAGTGCTAAGCCCGGGACAGGGGTGTACGAGCAGTACTTC
CSAKPGTGVYEQYF
>many|-|TRBJ1-4|TRBV20-1
TGCAGTGCTGGGTGGGATGAAAAACTGTTTTTT
CSAGWDEKLFF
>many|-|TRBJ1-5|TRBV7-9
TGTGCCAGCAGCTTAGGGGGTATTGGCAATCAGCCCCAGCATTTT
CASSLGGIGNQPQHF
>many|-|TRBJ1-1|TRBV7-8
TGTGCCAGCAGCACACGGGTCCTTAACACTGAAGCTTTCTTT
CASSTRVLNTEAFF
>medium-sized|TRBD1|TRBJ1-1|TRBV9
TGTGCCAGCAGCGTAGGTGGGGCAGGGGGTCTCCCCACTGAAGCTTTCTTT
CASSVGGAGGLPTEAFF
>many|TRBD1|TRBJ1-2|TRBV20-1
TGCAGTGCTAGAGATAGACAGGGGGCGTATGGCTACACCTTC
CSARDRQGAYGYTF
>many|-|TRBJ2-5|TRBV7-2
TGTGCCAGCAGCCTACAGGATCAAGAGACCCAGTACTTC
CASSLQDQETQYF
>many|TRBD2|TRBJ2-1|TRBV7-2
TGTGCCAGCAGCGCCTCAGCGGGGGACTACAATGAGCAGTTCTTC
CASSASAGDYNEQFF
>many|TRBD1|TRBJ1-4|TRBV20-1
TGCAGTGCCCGGGACAGCCACACGCGTCCGGAAAAACTGTTTTTT
CSARDSHTRPEKLFF
>many|-|TRBJ2-5|TRBV7-3
TGTGCCAGCAGCTTAGGACCTCGAGAGACCCAGTACTTC
CASSLGPRETQYF
>many|TRBD2|TRBJ2-5|TRBV20-1
TGCAGCCTAATTAGCGGGGGGGACCAAGAGACCCAGTACTTC
CSLISGGDQETQYF
>-|-|TRBJ1-1|TRBV20-1
TGCAGTGCTGGGGTAATCCTATGCACTGAAGCTTTCTTT
CSAGVILCTEAFF
>many|-|TRBJ2-6|TRBV20-1
TGCAGTGCTAGAGGGGGACCCGGGGCCAACGTCCTGACTTTC
CSARGGPGANVLTF